Following are 11 T cell receptor beta chains from one sample sequenced in a study of shared clonotypes between healthy human individuals. Clones were read by immunoSEQ multiplex PCR, and TCRdb kept only the in-frame ones, dropping some. The table lists around 1.9 million clones, approximately 92% of them singletons. Naive CD8 cells comprised CD45RO-negative, CCR7-positively selected cells, excluding terminally differentiated effector memory CD45RA+ cells. The sample taken for sequencing was naive CD8+ T cells from PBMCs. Source of these receptors: a man younger than 35 in good health. Some clones in this sample may be carry-over from other donors' samples.

The chain employs TRBV30 and TRBJ1-2; 7 bases map to TRBD1. Trimming cost V 3 bases and J 7 bases; bases outside gene matches: 5. The CDR3 runs 12 residues. Germline V CDR1 and CDR2: GTSNPN, SVGIG (reference sequence). The CDR3 is CAWRRGDSGYTF. The DNA of the CDR3 is TGTGCCTGGAGGCGAGGGGACAGTGGCTACACCTTC.

This sequence joins TRBV6-6 and TRBJ2-3, with 7 bases fitting TRBD2. Germline V lookup: CDR1 MNHNY, CDR2 SVGAGI (reference sequence). J was trimmed by 4 bases and V by 6 bases; bases with no gene match: 4. This CDR3 region has 13 residues. Written as DNA, the CDR3 is TGTGCCAGCAGAGGCGGGAGTGCAGATACGCAGTATTTT. Translating gives CASRGGSADTQYF.

The V call is TRBV5-6, the J call TRBJ2-2, with TRBD2 matching 8 bases. Unmatched junction bases numbered 4, after V lost 2 bases and J lost 4 bases. This CDR3 is built from 15 residues. Germline CDR1 and CDR2: SGHDT and YYEEEE. The CDR3 DNA follows: TGTGCCAGCAGCTTCGGGACTAGAGGCACCGGGGAGCTGTTTTTT. Protein product: CASSFGTRGTGELFF.

The gene calls are TRBV28 and TRBJ1-1; 7 bases are a match to TRBD1. The V and J ends lost 3 bases and 6 bases, in that order; junction bases with no gene match: 7. Germline V gene lookup returns CDR1 MDHEN and CDR2 SYDVKM. The CDR3 consists of 14 residues. CDR3 loop: CASSFLAGGAEAFF. The CDR3 DNA reads TGTGCCAGCAGTTTTCTGGCAGGGGGAGCTGAAGCTTTCTTT.

The J gene is TRBJ2-3, the V gene TRBV2; no firm D call. CDR3 size: 14 residues. Germline V gene lookup returns CDR1 SNHLY and CDR2 FYNNEI. The V end was cut by 1 base, the J end by 2 bases, with 7 bases between. CDR3 region: CASSEEVLTDTQYF. CDR3 DNA sequence: TGTGCCAGCAGTGAAGAGGTCCTCACAGATACGCAGTATTTT.

The V and J genes are TRBV7-7 and TRBJ2-3, with 9 bases lining up with TRBD1. Germline values: CDR1 SSHAT, CDR2 FNYEAQ (reference sequence). CDR3 length: 15 amino acids. V dropped 5 bases and J dropped 4; count of bases not matched to a gene: 7. DNA for the CDR3: TGTGCCAGCAGCCCATCGGGACAGGGCCCAGATACGCAGTATTTT. Its translation: CASSPSGQGPDTQYF.

This rearrangement joins TRBV27 to TRBJ2-2; TRBD1 aligns across 11 bases. Germline loops: CDR1 MNHEY, CDR2 SMNVEV (reference sequence). There are 16 residues in the CDR3. J was trimmed by 6 bases and V by 3 bases; bases with no gene match: 6. The CDR3: CASSLVLGQGAGELFF. CDR3 sequence (DNA): TGTGCCAGCAGTTTGGTCTTGGGACAGGGGGCCGGGGAGCTGTTTTTT.

The chain is built from TRBV27 and TRBJ2-3; possible D gene TRBD1, 5 bases. The CDR3 has 16 amino acids. Germline lookup yields CDR1 MNHEY and CDR2 SMNVEV (reference sequence). V shed 1 base and J shed 4 bases, with 15 bases lying between them. The chain's CDR3 is CASSLLPRAVADTQYF. CDR3 coding DNA: TGTGCCAGCAGTTTATTACCCAGGGCTGTCGCAGATACGCAGTATTTT.

This chain connects TRBV4-2 to TRBJ2-5; D is perhaps TRBD1 (5 bases). There are 13 residues in the CDR3. Germline V CDR1 and CDR2: LGHNA, YNFKEQ. V dropped 4 bases and J dropped 2 bases, with 8 bases sitting between them. The CDR3 region is CASSPRQQETQYF. The CDR3 DNA sequence: TGTGCCAGCAGCCCCAGACAGCAAGAGACCCAGTACTTC.

The chain employs TRBV6-1 and TRBJ2-7; D perhaps matches TRBD2 (6 bases). The germline V gene encodes CDR1 MNHNS and CDR2 SASEGT. The CDR3 is 15 amino acids. Trimming removed 5 bases from V and 2 bases from J, with 16 bases in between. CDR3 nucleotide sequence: TGTGCCAGCAGTCCTTTTGGGGGGATCGCCTACGAGCAGTACTTC. The encoded protein is CASSPFGGIAYEQYF.

The gene calls are TRBV5-4 and TRBJ2-7; D is unresolved. Trimming pared 0 bases from V and 2 bases from J, leaving 12 bases between. The CDR3 has 15 residues. CDR1 is SGHNT, CDR2 YYREEE, per germline (reference sequence). CDR3 in DNA: TGTGCCAGCAGCTTGGTCCCCGGCCCACCCTACGAGCAGTACTTC. Translating gives CASSLVPGPPYEQYF.